The 23 T cell receptor beta chains in this list originate from one sample, sequenced in a study of cytomegalovirus exposure and HLA in healthy donors. Primers: 60 Vbeta forward and 13 Jbeta reverse. Repertoires were generated with immunoSEQ multiplex PCR, while TCRdb's copy carries only in-frame clones and drops some. In the table there are approximately 150,000 clones, roughly 80% of which are singletons. The sequencing sample was made of PBMCs. The source is a woman between 50 and 59 years old in good health and CMV-seronegative.

The chain employs TRBV6-6 and TRBJ2-3; D possibly corresponds to TRBD1 (5 bases). The V gene lost 6 bases and the J gene lost 2 bases, with 9 bases spanning the gap. CDR3 length: 13 amino acids. The germline V gene has CDR1 MNHNY and CDR2 SVGAGI (reference sequence). The CDR3, as DNA: TGTGCCAGCAGAGGGGCTAACACAGATACGCAGTATTTT. It codes for CASRGANTDTQYF.

This clone occurred once. The chain uses TRBV5-6 and TRBJ2-3; no firm D call. The germline gives CDR1 SGHDT, CDR2 YYEEEE. V lost 2 bases, J lost 4 bases, and 5 bases lay in between. This CDR3 spans 12 amino acids. This chain's CDR3 is CASSLYADTQYF. The CDR3 DNA is TGTGCCAGCAGCTTATATGCAGATACGCAGTATTTT.

This clone was observed a few times. This chain uses TRBV5-1 with TRBJ2-1; D possibly corresponds to TRBD2 (5 bases). The germline gives CDR1 SGHRS, CDR2 YFSETQ. This CDR3 contains 13 residues. Trimming took 4 bases from V and 5 from J, leaving 10 bases between them. The CDR3 coding sequence is TGCGCCAGCAGCGCGGGTATAGACAATGAGCAGTTCTTC. Translating it yields CASSAGIDNEQFF.

Only a few counts were recorded for this clone. The genes are TRBV6-1 and TRBJ1-4; 7 bases match TRBD1. After removal of 5 bases from V and 7 bases from J, the junction contained 7 bases not matched to a gene. The germline V gene encodes CDR1 MNHNS and CDR2 SASEGT. The CDR3 has 14 amino acids. For the CDR3, the DNA is TGTGCCAGCAGTTCCTCAGGGGGACGTGAAAAACTGTTTTTT. Translated: CASSSSGGREKLFF.

This chain joins TRBV15 and TRBJ1-6; 9 bases map to TRBD1. Germline lookup yields CDR1 LNHNV and CDR2 YYDKDF (reference sequence). This CDR3 has 15 residues. The V segment lost 4 bases and the J segment 10 bases; nucleotides outside the gene matches: 8. The CDR3 coding sequence is TGTGCCACCAGCAAAGACAGGGGGTCATACTCACCCCTCCACTTT. It codes for CATSKDRGSYSPLHF.

This sequence joins TRBV7-2 and TRBJ1-1; the D is unclear. The CDR3 is 17 amino acids. The V gene's germline CDR1 is SGHTA and CDR2 FQGNSA. V lost 4 bases, J lost 1 base, and 19 bases lay in between. CDR3 sequence reads: CASSWRAWRASNTEAFF. The CDR3 DNA reads TGTGCCAGCAGCTGGAGGGCCTGGAGGGCCTCGAACACTGAAGCTTTCTTT.

This clone occurred once. The chain carries TRBV14 and TRBJ1-1; D might be TRBD1 (6 bases). With 2 bases removed from V and 7 bases from J, the gap between germline ends came to 14 bases. CDR1 is SGHDN, CDR2 FVKESK, per germline. CDR3 size: 14 residues. CDR3 loop: CASSQLQGFGEAFF. For the CDR3, the DNA is TGTGCCAGCAGCCAATTACAGGGTTTCGGTGAAGCTTTCTTT.

The chain joins TRBV7-2 to TRBJ1-1; no clear D. CDR1 is SGHTA and CDR2 is FQGNSA in the germline V gene. The V end was cut by 1 base, the J end by 12 bases, with 9 bases between. The CDR3 is made up of 11 amino acids. The CDR3 sequence is CASSLGGETFF. The CDR3 nucleotides read TGTGCCAGCAGCTTAGGCGGGGAAACTTTCTTT.

The genes are TRBV15 and TRBJ1-1, with 9 bases lining up with TRBD1. CDR1 and CDR2 from the germline V gene are LNHNV and YYDKDF (reference sequence). The CDR3 covers 15 residues. After removal of 1 base from V and 4 bases from J, the junction contained 4 bases not matched to a gene. CDR3 coding DNA: TGTGCCACCAGCAGAGGCCTGGACAGGGGCACTGAAGCTTTCTTT. Protein: CATSRGLDRGTEAFF.

Remarks on this clone: The junction shows a germline mismatch at one end, possibly a read error. The same CDR3 also results from other DNA sequences found in this sample. This chain joins TRBV27 and TRBJ1-6, with a weak D call TRBD1 (5 bases). Looked up from germline, CDR1 is MNHEY and CDR2 is SMNVEV (reference sequence). This CDR3 has 16 amino acids. The CDR3 region is CASSLSPGGDNSPLHF. The CDR3 nucleotides read TGTGCCAGCAGTTTAAGCCCCGGGGGTGATAACTCACCCCTCCACTTT.

The chain has TRBV5-5 and TRBJ2-2; D is unresolved. V lost 1 base and J lost 0, with 10 bases in between. The CDR3 has 16 residues. Germline CDR1 reads SGHKS; CDR2 reads YYEKEE (reference sequence). CDR3 loop: CASSLSRRPNTGELFF. CDR3 in DNA: TGTGCCAGCAGCTTGAGTCGGAGACCGAACACCGGGGAGCTGTTTTTT.

V is TRBV5-6 and J is TRBJ2-4; D gene unclear. The CDR3 totals 13 residues. V lost 6 bases, J lost 1 base, and 8 bases lay in between. The V gene's germline CDR1 is SGHDT and CDR2 YYEEEE. The CDR3 nucleotides are TGTGCCAGCACCGTCCAGGCCAAAAACATTCAGTACTTC. This gives the protein CASTVQAKNIQYF.

The J gene is TRBJ1-1, the V gene TRBV7-9, with D unresolved. CDR3 length equals 15 residues. Per the germline V gene, CDR1 is SEHNR and CDR2 is FQNEAQ (reference sequence). The V end lost 2 bases, the J end lost 1 base, and 11 bases lay between the germline ends. The DNA for the CDR3 is TGTGCCAGCAGCTTAATAGGAGGTGGGAACACTGAAGCTTTCTTT. Its protein product is CASSLIGGGNTEAFF.

The chain links TRBV5-6 to TRBJ1-4, with TRBD1 as a possible D gene (5 bases). The CDR3 totals 17 residues. The germline V and J ends were trimmed by 5 bases and 5 bases, with 22 bases remaining between them. Per germline, CDR1 SGHDT and CDR2 YYEEEE. Here the CDR3 DNA reads TGTGCCAGCAGTTTTGCTCCGGGGGTCGTAGGAAATGAAAAACTGTTTTTT. Translation gives CASSFAPGVVGNEKLFF.

The V call is TRBV9, the J call TRBJ1-2, with D unclear. Germline-derived CDR1 and CDR2 are SGDLS and YYNGEE. V was trimmed by 2 bases and J by 0 bases, leaving 5 bases between them. This CDR3 contains 13 residues. CDR3 sequence (DNA): TGTGCCAGCAGCGTCGCAGCTAACTATGGCTACACCTTC. This translates into CASSVAANYGYTF.

The J gene is TRBJ1-1, the V gene TRBV7-6, with 7 positions matching TRBD1. This CDR3 is 16 amino acids long. Germline CDR1 is SGHVS and CDR2 is FNYEAQ. The V gene end was trimmed by 1 base and the J gene end by 1 base; junction bases not matched to a gene: 6. CDR3 sequence: CASSLEVTGANTEAFF. CDR3 coding DNA: TGTGCCAGCAGCTTAGAAGTAACAGGGGCGAACACTGAAGCTTTCTTT.

The V gene is TRBV5-5, the J gene TRBJ2-1; the match to TRBD2 covers 8 bases. In germline, CDR1 is SGHKS, CDR2 YYEKEE (reference sequence). The CDR3 spans 15 residues. The trim removed 6 bases at V and 7 bases at J, leaving 12 bases unmatched. CDR3: CASTEAGVERNEQFF. The CDR3 DNA follows: TGTGCCAGCACCGAAGCGGGAGTGGAGAGAAATGAGCAGTTCTTC.

The chain carries TRBV7-9 and TRBJ1-6, with D perhaps TRBD1 (6 bases). The CDR3 is made up of 14 amino acids. Germline CDR1 SEHNR, CDR2 FQNEAQ (reference sequence). Trimming left V 4 bases short and J 7 bases short, with 11 bases between. Here the CDR3 reads CASSSRQANSPLHF. The CDR3 DNA sequence: TGTGCCAGCAGCTCTCGACAGGCCAATTCACCCCTCCACTTT.

The chain links TRBV5-6 to TRBJ2-3; TRBD2 matches at 13 bases. The V and J ends lost 4 bases and 5 bases, in that order; junction bases with no gene match: 1. This CDR3 has 14 amino acids. Germline loops: CDR1 SGHDT, CDR2 YYEEEE. Written as DNA, the CDR3 is TGTGCCAGCAGCGGACTAGCGGGGGAAGATACGCAGTATTTT. Translation: CASSGLAGEDTQYF. The complete variable domain, with remaining parts taken from reference TRBV5-6 and TRBJ2-3, reads DAGVTQSPTHLIKTRGQQVTLRCSPKSGHDTVSWYQQALGQGPQFIFQYYEEEERQRGNFPDRFSGHQFPNYSSELNVNALLLGDSALYLCASSGLAGEDTQYFGPGTRLTVL.

This chain uses TRBV5-8 with TRBJ2-1; D possibly corresponds to TRBD1 (5 bases). CDR3 length: 15 residues. From germline, CDR1 is SGHTS and CDR2 YDEGEE. V lost 1 base, J lost 7 bases, and 15 bases lay in between. The CDR3 here is CASSLHRTSRNEQFF. The CDR3 bases are TGTGCCAGCAGCTTGCACAGGACCTCTAGGAATGAGCAGTTCTTC.

The chain recombines TRBV9 with TRBJ2-2; TRBD1 agrees at 7 bases. Per the germline V gene, CDR1 is SGDLS and CDR2 is YYNGEE. V gave up 0 bases and J gave up 8 bases; unmatched junction bases: 7. This CDR3 has 15 amino acids. CDR3 bases: TGTGCCAGCAGCGTAGCTTCAGGGGGTATTGGGGAGCTGTTTTTT. This codes for CASSVASGGIGELFF.

The count of this clone is one. The chain links TRBV4-3 to TRBJ2-3, with D maybe TRBD2 (5 bases). V lost 2 bases and J lost 8, with 17 bases in between. CDR1 and CDR2 from the germline V gene are LGHNA and YSLEER. The CDR3 is made up of 15 amino acids. CDR3 residues: CASSQLGSLTATQYF. The CDR3 DNA sequence: TGCGCCAGCAGCCAACTAGGGAGTTTGACGGCTACGCAGTATTTT.

With respect to this clone: The junction departs from the called germline gene at one end, perhaps through a read error. V usage is TRBV19 and J usage is TRBJ2-1, with a tentative D call TRBD1 (6 bases). The CDR3 totals 15 residues. Germline loops: CDR1 LNHDA, CDR2 SQIVND (reference sequence). The CDR3 sequence: CASSRDTPMYNEHFF. In DNA, the CDR3 is TGTGCCAGTAGCCGGGACACGCCTATGTACAATGAGCATTTCTTC.